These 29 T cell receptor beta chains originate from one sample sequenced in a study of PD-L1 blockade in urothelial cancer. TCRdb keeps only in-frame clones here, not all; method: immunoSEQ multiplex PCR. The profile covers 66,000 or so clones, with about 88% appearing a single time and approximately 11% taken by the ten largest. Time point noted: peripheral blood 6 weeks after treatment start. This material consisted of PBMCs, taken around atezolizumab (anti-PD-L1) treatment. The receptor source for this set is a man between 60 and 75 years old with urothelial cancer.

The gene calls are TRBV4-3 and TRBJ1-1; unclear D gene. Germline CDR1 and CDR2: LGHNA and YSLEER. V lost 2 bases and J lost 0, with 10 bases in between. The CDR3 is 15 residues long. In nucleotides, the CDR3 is TGCGCCAGCAGCCAAATGCCTCTAGTGAACACTGAAGCTTTCTTT. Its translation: CASSQMPLVNTEAFF.

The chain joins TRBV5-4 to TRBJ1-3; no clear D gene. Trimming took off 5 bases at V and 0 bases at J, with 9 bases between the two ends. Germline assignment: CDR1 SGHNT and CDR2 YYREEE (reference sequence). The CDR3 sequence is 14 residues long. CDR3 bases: TGTGCCAGCAGTGGAGAACCCTCTGGAAACACCATATATTTT. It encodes CASSGEPSGNTIYF.

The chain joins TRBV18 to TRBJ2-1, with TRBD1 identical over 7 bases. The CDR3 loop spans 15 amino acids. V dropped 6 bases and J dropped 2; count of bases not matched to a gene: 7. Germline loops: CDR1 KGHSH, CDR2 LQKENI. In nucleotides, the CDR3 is TGTGCCAGCTCCCCCGGGGACAGAACCTACAATGAGCAGTTCTTC. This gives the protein CASSPGDRTYNEQFF.

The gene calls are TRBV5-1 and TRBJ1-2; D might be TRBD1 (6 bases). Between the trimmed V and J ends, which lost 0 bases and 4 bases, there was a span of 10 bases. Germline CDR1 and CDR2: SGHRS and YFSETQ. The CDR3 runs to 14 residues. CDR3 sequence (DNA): TGCGCCAGCAGCTTGGTTGCGACAGGCTATGGCTACACCTTC. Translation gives CASSLVATGYGYTF.

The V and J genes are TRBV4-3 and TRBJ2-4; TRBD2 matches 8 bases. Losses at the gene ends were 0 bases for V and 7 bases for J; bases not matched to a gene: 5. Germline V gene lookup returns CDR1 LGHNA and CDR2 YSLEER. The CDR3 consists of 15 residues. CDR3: CASSQDSGIGNIQYF. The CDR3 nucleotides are TGCGCCAGCAGCCAAGATAGCGGGATTGGGAACATTCAGTACTTC.

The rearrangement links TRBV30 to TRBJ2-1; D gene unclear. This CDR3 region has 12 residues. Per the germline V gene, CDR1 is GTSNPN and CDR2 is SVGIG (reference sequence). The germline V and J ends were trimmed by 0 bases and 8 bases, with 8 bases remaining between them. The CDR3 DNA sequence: TGTGCCTGGAGTGTAGCTGCATATGAGCAGTTCTTC. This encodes CAWSVAAYEQFF.

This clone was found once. CDR3 in DNA: TGTGCCAGCAGCTTAGAGGTCTGGCGGGGGGGCCACGGAGAGACCCAGTACTTC. Encoded protein: CASSLEVWRGGHGETQYF. The chain recombines TRBV7-9 with TRBJ2-5; 9 positions match TRBD2. CDR3 length equals 18 residues. Trimming removed 1 base from V and 4 bases from J; junction bases left unmatched: 13. The germline V gene encodes CDR1 SEHNR and CDR2 FQNEAQ (reference sequence).

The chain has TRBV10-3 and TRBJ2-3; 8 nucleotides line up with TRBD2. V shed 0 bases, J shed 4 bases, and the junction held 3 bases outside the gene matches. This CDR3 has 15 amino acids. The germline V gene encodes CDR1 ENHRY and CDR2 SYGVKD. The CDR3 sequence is CAISESRGAADTQYF. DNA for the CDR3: TGTGCCATCAGTGAGTCGCGGGGGGCGGCAGATACGCAGTATTTT.

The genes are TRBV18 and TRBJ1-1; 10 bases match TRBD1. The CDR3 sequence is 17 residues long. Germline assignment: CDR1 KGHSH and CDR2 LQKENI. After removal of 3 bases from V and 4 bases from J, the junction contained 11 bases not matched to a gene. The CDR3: CASSPSTGTGDSTEAFF. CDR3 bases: TGTGCCAGCTCACCTTCCACCGGGACAGGGGATTCCACTGAAGCTTTCTTT.

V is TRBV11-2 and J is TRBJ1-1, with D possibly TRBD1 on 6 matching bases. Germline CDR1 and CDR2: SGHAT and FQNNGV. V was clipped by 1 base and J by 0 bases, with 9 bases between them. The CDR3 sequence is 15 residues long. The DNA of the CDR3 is TGTGCCAGCAGCTTAGCTACAGGGATGAACACTGAAGCTTTCTTT. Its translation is CASSLATGMNTEAFF. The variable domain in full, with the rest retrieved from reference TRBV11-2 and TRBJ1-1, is EAGVAQSPRYKIIEKRQSVAFWCNPISGHATLYWYQQILGQGPKLLIQFQNNGVVDDSQLPKDRFSAERLKGVDSTLKIQPAKLEDSAVYLCASSLATGMNTEAFFGQGTRLTVV.

This CDR3 reads CASSLEGLASDTQYF. CDR3 bases: TGCGCCAGCAGCTTGGAGGGACTAGCCTCAGATACGCAGTATTTT. The chain combines TRBV5-1 with TRBJ2-3; 9 bases line up with TRBD2. CDR1 is SGHRS and CDR2 is YFSETQ in the germline V gene. V shed 0 bases and J 4 bases; nucleotides not matched to a gene: 3. The CDR3 runs 15 residues.

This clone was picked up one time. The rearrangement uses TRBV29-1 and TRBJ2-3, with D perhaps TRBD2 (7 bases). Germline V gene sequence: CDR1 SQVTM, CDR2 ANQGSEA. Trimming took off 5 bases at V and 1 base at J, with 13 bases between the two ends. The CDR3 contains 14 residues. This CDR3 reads CSVRGGGGTDTQYF. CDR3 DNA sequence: TGCAGCGTTAGGGGGGGCGGTGGCACAGATACGCAGTATTTT.

The CDR3 region has the DNA TGCGCCAGCAGCTTGATCCCTAACTCTCCGTCCGAGCAGTACTTC. Protein: CASSLIPNSPSEQYF. The chain recombines TRBV5-1 with TRBJ2-7; no definite D call. This CDR3 is built from 15 residues. Germline V lookup: CDR1 SGHRS, CDR2 YFSETQ. Trimming took off 1 base at V and 6 bases at J, with 17 bases between the two ends. Based on the CDR3 plus reference TRBV5-1 and TRBJ2-7, the full variable domain is KAGVTQTPRYLIKTRGQQVTLSCSPISGHRSVSWYQQTPGQGLQFLFEYFSETQRNKGNFPGRFSGRQFSNSRSEMNVSTLELGDSALYLCASSLIPNSPSEQYFGPGTRLTVT.

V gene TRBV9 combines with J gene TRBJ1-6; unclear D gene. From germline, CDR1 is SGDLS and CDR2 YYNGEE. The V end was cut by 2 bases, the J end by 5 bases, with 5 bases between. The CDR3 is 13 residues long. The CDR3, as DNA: TGTGCCAGCAGCGTTCTTGATAATTCACCCCTCCACTTT. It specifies CASSVLDNSPLHF.

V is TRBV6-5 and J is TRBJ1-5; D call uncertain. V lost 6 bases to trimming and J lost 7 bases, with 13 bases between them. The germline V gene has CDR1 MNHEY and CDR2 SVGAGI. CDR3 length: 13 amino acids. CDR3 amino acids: CASSYGWRQPQHF. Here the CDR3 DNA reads TGTGCCAGCAGCTACGGGTGGAGGCAGCCCCAGCATTTT.

The CDR3 DNA sequence: TGTGCCAGCAGTGATGGACAGGGATTATTTGGCACTGAAGCTTTCTTT. It encodes CASSDGQGLFGTEAFF. This chain uses TRBV2 with TRBJ1-1; 8 nucleotides line up with TRBD1. Germline CDR1 is SNHLY and CDR2 is FYNNEI. The V and J ends lost 3 bases and 4 bases, in that order; junction bases with no gene match: 10. The CDR3 totals 16 residues.

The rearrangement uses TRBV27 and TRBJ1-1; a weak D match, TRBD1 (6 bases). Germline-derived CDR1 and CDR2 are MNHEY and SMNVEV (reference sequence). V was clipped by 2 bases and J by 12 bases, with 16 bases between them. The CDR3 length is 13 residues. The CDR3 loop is CASSLQGSRSTFF. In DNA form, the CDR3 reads TGTGCCAGCAGTTTACAGGGGAGCAGAAGTACTTTCTTT.

The CDR3 DNA is TGTGCCAGCAGCTTATCCCCTTTGTCACAGGTGGCAGATACGCAGTATTTT. Residues: CASSLSPLSQVADTQYF. The chain links TRBV7-9 to TRBJ2-3; D may be TRBD1 (5 bases). Germline lookup yields CDR1 SEHNR and CDR2 FQNEAQ (reference sequence). The CDR3 runs to 17 residues. V shed 2 bases and J shed 4 bases, with 19 bases lying between them.

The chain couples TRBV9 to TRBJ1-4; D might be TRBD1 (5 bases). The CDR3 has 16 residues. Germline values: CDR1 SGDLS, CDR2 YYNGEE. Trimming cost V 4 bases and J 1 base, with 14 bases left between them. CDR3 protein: CASSQGWGRTNEKLFF. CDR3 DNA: TGTGCCAGCAGCCAGGGCTGGGGAAGAACTAATGAAAAACTGTTTTTT.

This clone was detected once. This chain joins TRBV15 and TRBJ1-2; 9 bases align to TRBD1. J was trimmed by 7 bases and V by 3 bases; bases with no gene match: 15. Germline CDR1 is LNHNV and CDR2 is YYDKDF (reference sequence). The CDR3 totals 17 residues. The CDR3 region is CATSSWDRVKSSGGYTF. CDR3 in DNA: TGTGCCACCAGCAGTTGGGACAGGGTGAAGAGTTCGGGTGGCTACACCTTC.

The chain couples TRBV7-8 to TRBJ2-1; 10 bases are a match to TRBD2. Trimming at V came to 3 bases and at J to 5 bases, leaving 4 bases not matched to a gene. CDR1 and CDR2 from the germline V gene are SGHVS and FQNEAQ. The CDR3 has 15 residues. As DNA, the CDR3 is TGTGCCAGCAGCTTCCCGGGACTAGCGAACAATGAGCAGTTCTTC. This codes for CASSFPGLANNEQFF.

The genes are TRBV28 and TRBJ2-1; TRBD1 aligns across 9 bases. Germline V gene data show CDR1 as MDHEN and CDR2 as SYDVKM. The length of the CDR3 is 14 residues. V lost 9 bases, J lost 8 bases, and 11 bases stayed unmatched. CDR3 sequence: CASSGTGSSDEQFF. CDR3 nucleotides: TGTGCCAGTTCCGGGACAGGGAGTTCTGATGAGCAGTTCTTC.

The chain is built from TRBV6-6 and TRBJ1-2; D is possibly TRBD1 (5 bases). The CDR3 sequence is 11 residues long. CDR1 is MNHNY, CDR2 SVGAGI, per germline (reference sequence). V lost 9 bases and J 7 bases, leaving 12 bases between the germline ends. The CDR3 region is CASHRGSGYTF. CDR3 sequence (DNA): TGTGCCAGTCATAGGGGCAGTGGCTACACCTTC.

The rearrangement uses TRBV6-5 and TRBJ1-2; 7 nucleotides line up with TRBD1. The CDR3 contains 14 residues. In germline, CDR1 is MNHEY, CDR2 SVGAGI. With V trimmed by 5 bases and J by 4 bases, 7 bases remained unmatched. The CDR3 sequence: CASSPQDRTYGYTF. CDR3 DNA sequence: TGTGCCAGCAGTCCCCAGGACAGGACCTATGGCTACACCTTC.

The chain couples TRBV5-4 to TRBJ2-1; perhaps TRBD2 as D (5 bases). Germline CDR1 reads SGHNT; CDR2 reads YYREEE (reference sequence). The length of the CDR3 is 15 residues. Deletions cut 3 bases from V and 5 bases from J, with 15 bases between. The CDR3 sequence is CASSSDLLANNEQFF. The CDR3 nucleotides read TGTGCCAGCAGCTCCGACCTGCTAGCCAACAATGAGCAGTTCTTC.

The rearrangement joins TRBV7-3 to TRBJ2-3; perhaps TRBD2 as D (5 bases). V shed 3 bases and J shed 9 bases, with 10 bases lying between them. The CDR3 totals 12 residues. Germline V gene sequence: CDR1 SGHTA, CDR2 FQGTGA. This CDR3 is CASSFLSGTQYF. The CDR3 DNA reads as TGTGCCAGCAGCTTTCTATCGGGAACGCAGTATTTT.

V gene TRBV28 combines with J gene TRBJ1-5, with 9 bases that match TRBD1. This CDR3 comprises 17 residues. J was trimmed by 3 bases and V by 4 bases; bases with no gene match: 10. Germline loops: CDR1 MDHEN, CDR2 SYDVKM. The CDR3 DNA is TGTGCCAGCAGTTGGCTACAGGGGGCTGTGGACAATCAGCCCCAGCATTTT. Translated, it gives CASSWLQGAVDNQPQHF.

The CDR3 sequence is CASSQQGDTQYF. The CDR3 nucleotides are TGTGCCAGCAGCCAACAGGGAGATACGCAGTATTTT. The rearrangement joins TRBV9 to TRBJ2-3, with TRBD1 as a possible D gene (6 bases). V was cut by 4 bases and J by 5 bases, with 8 bases left in between. Looked up from germline, CDR1 is SGDLS and CDR2 is YYNGEE. There are 12 residues in the CDR3.

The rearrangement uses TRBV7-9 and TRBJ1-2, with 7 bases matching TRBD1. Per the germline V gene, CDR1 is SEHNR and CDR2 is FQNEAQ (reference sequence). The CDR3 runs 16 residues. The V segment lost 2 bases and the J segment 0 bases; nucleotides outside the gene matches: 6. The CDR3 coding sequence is TGTGCCAGCAGCTTACGACAGGGTGCAGCTAACTATGGCTACACCTTC. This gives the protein CASSLRQGAANYGYTF.